Described below is a single TCR beta chain sequence and its context. The data stem from a study of shared T cell receptors in the human thymus. The protocol was immunoSEQ multiplex PCR, while the TCRdb copy is restricted to in-frame clones and leaves out a portion. The profile shows 55,000 to 80,000 clones, nearly 95% of them singletons. Sequencing was carried out using thymocytes. This clonotype was obtained from a human donor.

DNA of the CDR3: TGTGCCAGCAGTGAGGTCTACGCCCGACTACCTAATCAGCCCCAGCATTTT. Its protein product is CASSEVYARLPNQPQHF. This chain links TRBV2 with TRBJ1-5; D is undetermined. Germline V gene data show CDR1 as SNHLY and CDR2 as FYNNEI. The CDR3 covers 17 residues. Trimming took 3 bases from V and 4 from J, leaving 19 bases between them.